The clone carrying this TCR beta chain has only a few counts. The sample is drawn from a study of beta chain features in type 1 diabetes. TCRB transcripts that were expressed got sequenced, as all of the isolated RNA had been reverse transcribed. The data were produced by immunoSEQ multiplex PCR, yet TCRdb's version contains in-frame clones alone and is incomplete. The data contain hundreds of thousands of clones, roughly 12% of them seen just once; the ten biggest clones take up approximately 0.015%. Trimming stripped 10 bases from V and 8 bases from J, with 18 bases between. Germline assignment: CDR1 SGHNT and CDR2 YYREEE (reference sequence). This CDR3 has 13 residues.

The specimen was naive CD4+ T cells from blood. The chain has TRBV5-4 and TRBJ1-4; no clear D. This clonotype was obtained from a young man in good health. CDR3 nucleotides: TGTGCCGAAGGAGGGCGGGATGGGGAAAAACTGTTTTTT. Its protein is CAEGGRDGEKLFF.